This T cell receptor (beta chain) derives from a study of cytomegalovirus exposure and HLA in healthy donors. Trimming took 1 base from V and 3 from J, leaving 13 bases between them. This CDR3 has 15 amino acids. Germline V CDR1 and CDR2: SGHTA, FQGNSA. Both 60 Vbeta primers and 13 Jbeta primers went into the PCR. Sequencing was performed with immunoSEQ multiplex PCR; in TCRdb, only in-frame clones are kept and a portion is missing. Of a few hundred thousand clones listed, nearly 80% are singletons. Study-wide points: Later analysis identified several of the most significant clusters that appeared linked to common viral pathogens. The only immune exposure information that was available was CMV serostatus.

Turning to this clone: Its antigen is currently unknown.

V usage is TRBV7-2 and J usage is TRBJ2-7, with D possibly matching TRBD2 (6 bases). The clonotype originates from a man between 18 and 35 years old in good health and CMV-seronegative. Sequenced material: PBMCs. The CDR3 DNA follows: TGTGCCAGCAGCTTAGGGGAAGGTAGCGGCTACGAGCAGTACTTC. It encodes CASSLGEGSGYEQYF. The full variable domain, in which reference TRBV7-2 and TRBJ2-7 provide the parts outside the CDR3, is GAGVSQSPSNKVTEKGKDVELRCDPISGHTALYWYRQSLGQGLEFLIYFQGNSAPDKSGLPSDRFSAERTGGSVSTLTIQRTQQEDSAVYLCASSLGEGSGYEQYFGPGTRLTVT.